Given below is one T cell receptor beta chain in context. Its specific antigen is unknown. No qualities accompany the bases; no much larger clone lies one base away. CDR1 and CDR2 are read off the germline V gene as MNHEY and SVGEGT. The CDR3 holds 14 amino acids from the cysteine to the valine. The kept DNA is CDR3 alone, 42 bases in frame from the first base. V and J lose 4 bases and 5 bases, and a span of 15 bases separates them. The treatment or condition label corresponds to: in vitro stimulation with specific CMV peptide epitopes to enrich CMV-specific T cells. This specimen comes from a study of T cell repertoires in cytomegalovirus infection (dated by TCRdb to about 2019). Background on the whole study: Peptide stimulations targeted recently identified HLA-C-restricted CMV epitopes, whose presentation resists viral immunomodulation, together with well-studied HLA-B-restricted epitopes. Donor HLA type was relevant to the analysis, as public TCR beta signatures indicated carriage of CMV infection together with the matching HLA type.

The research as a whole found: In both this cohort and an independent cohort of 350 or so donors, the cumulative frequency of public TCR beta family members distinguished carriers of CMV infection plus the relevant HLA type. The ex vivo response was dominated by HLA-C-restricted CMV-specific TCR beta clonotypes, which also provided the single most frequent clonotype in two of eight donors.

The sequencing machine was an Illumina HiSeq 1500. TCRdb took the public reads, trimmed them with fastp at Q25, ran MiXCR for clone calling and kept in-frame beta chains. All rows with the same CDR3 protein become a single entry with the most common DNA and genes. Present in this sample are 700,000 to 950,000 distinct CDR3 sequences, 32% of which were seen just once. The ten largest clones add up to around 11% of the sample. The sequence was obtained from a human donor in good health (CMV status not recorded). Some clones in this sample may be carry-over from other donors' samples. Specimen: cultured CD8+ T cells from PBMCs, collected from culture after CMV antigen stimulation. Here the chain combines TRBV6-2 or TRBV6-3 and TRBJ2-7; no confident D gene assignment can be made. CDR3 protein: CASSFRGNLDEQYV. The base sequence is TGTGCCAGCAGTTTTCGAGGAAACCTCGACGAGCAGTACGTC.